Each of the 16 T cell receptor beta chains below was sequenced from the same sample in a study of identical twins. TCRdb re-derived calls from the 5' RACE reads in MiXCR, one entry per CDR3 protein. In the table there are about 890,000 distinct CDR3 sequences, more than 9% of which are singletons. This sample was shared with a second study, whose subject was yellow fever vaccine responses in identical twins.

The sequencing sample was made of PBMCs. These receptors were obtained from a young woman in good health.

This clonotype has a handful of counts. V usage is TRBV29-1 and J usage is TRBJ2-3; D uncertain. The CDR3 spans 13 residues. CDR1 and CDR2 (germline): SQVTM, ANQGSEA. Trimming took 4 bases from V and 3 from J, leaving 11 bases between them. The DNA for the CDR3 is TGCAGCGTTGTGAATATCCAGACAGATACGCAGTATTTT. Translation gives CSVVNIQTDTQYF.

This clonotype has just a few counts. The J gene is TRBJ2-2, the V gene TRBV15; TRBD1 is a possible D gene (7 bases). V was cut by 0 bases and J by 5 bases, with 16 bases left in between. CDR3 length: 17 residues. CDR1 and CDR2 (germline): LNHNV, YYDKDF (reference sequence). The CDR3 bases are TGTGCCACCAGCAGAGATTCGGTGGCAGGGGGGACCGGGGAGCTGTTTTTT. It codes for CATSRDSVAGGTGELFF. The variable domain in full, with the rest retrieved from reference TRBV15 and TRBJ2-2, is DAMVIQNPRYQVTQFGKPVTLSCSQTLNHNVMYWYQQKSSQAPKLLFHYYDKDFNNEADTPDNFQSRRPNTSFCFLDIRSPGLGDTAMYLCATSRDSVAGGTGELFFGEGSRLTVL.

The chain uses TRBV15 and TRBJ2-5; no clear D gene. This CDR3 spans 13 amino acids. Germline V gene lookup returns CDR1 LNHNV and CDR2 YYDKDF (reference sequence). The germline V and J ends were trimmed by 5 bases and 1 base, with 8 bases remaining between them. The chain's CDR3 is CATSGDFQETQYF. CDR3 in DNA: TGTGCCACCAGCGGCGACTTCCAAGAGACCCAGTACTTC.

V gene TRBV6-1 combines with J gene TRBJ2-7, with D perhaps TRBD1 or TRBD2 (5 bases each). Looked up from germline, CDR1 is MNHNS and CDR2 is SASEGT. This CDR3 spans 14 amino acids. V lost 8 bases and J 2 bases, leaving 16 bases between the germline ends. The DNA for the CDR3 is TGTGCCAGCTCCCGGGCAGGGACCGCCTACGAGCAGTACGTC. It specifies CASSRAGTAYEQYV.

This clonotype occurred a few times. This chain joins TRBV28 and TRBJ2-6; D uncertain. Germline V gene data show CDR1 as MDHEN and CDR2 as SYDVKM. V lost 7 bases and J lost 0, with 10 bases in between. The CDR3 extends over 15 amino acids. The CDR3 nucleotides are TGTGCCAGCACCCTAACGAGCTCTGGGGCCAACGTCCTGACTTTC. It specifies CASTLTSSGANVLTF.

The sample holds a few counts of this clonotype. The CDR3 here is CASSKKWREKNTGELFF. DNA of the CDR3: TGTGCCAGCAGCAAAAAATGGCGGGAGAAAAACACCGGGGAGCTGTTTTTT. The chain joins TRBV21-1 to TRBJ2-2; the table's D call TRBD2 went unverified against the DNA. TRBV21-1 has pseudogene status. The CDR3 has 17 residues.

The sample holds a few counts of this clonotype. CDR3 nucleotide sequence: TGCGCCAGCAGCTTGGACGGATGGGAGCAGTACTTC. Amino acids: CASSLDGWEQYF. The chain links TRBV5-1 to TRBJ2-7; no clear D gene. Germline-derived CDR1 and CDR2 are SGHRS and YFSETQ. The CDR3 runs 12 residues. The V end was cut by 0 bases, the J end by 7 bases, with 8 bases between.

This clonotype was seen a handful of times. The chain recombines TRBV3-1 with TRBJ2-2; unclear D gene. Germline lookup yields CDR1 LGHDT and CDR2 YNNKEL (reference sequence). V lost 5 bases to trimming and J lost 4 bases, with 14 bases between them. The CDR3 is 15 residues long. Written as DNA, the CDR3 is TGTGCCAGCAGCAGGAGCAACCAAATCACCGGGGAGCTGTTTTTT. It codes for CASSRSNQITGELFF.

In its sample, this clonotype was seen a few times. This sequence joins TRBV19 and TRBJ2-7, with D maybe TRBD1 (7 bases). V lost 10 bases and J lost 1, with 17 bases in between. The V gene's germline CDR1 is LNHDA and CDR2 SQIVND (reference sequence). CDR3 length equals 14 residues. In DNA form, the CDR3 reads TGTGCCACCGCGGGACAGCGCCCTTCCTACGAGCAGTACTTC. As protein: CATAGQRPSYEQYF.

This clonotype showed up many times. This chain joins TRBV5-1 and TRBJ1-1; D remains ambiguous. Trimming cost V 0 bases and J 0 bases, with 6 bases left between them. Germline loops: CDR1 SGHRS, CDR2 YFSETQ. The CDR3 consists of 14 residues. CDR3 sequence reads: CASSLAPVNTEAFF. DNA for the CDR3: TGCGCCAGCAGCTTGGCCCCGGTGAACACTGAAGCTTTCTTT.

This clonotype was seen ten or more times. The genes are TRBV7-8 and TRBJ2-2; no firm D call. The V end was cut by 4 bases, the J end by 2 bases, with 14 bases between. This CDR3 region has 16 residues. Germline CDR1 and CDR2: SGHVS and FQNEAQ. CDR3 sequence: CASSSPVGSNTGELFF. In nucleotides, the CDR3 is TGTGCCAGCAGCTCCCCAGTAGGTAGCAACACCGGGGAGCTGTTTTTT.

The chain couples TRBV12-3 or TRBV12-4 to TRBJ1-1; D gene ambiguous. The CDR3 has 14 amino acids. Trimming took off 5 bases at V and 2 bases at J, with 12 bases between the two ends. CDR3 residues: CASSISTVNTEAFF. The CDR3 DNA reads TGTGCCAGCAGTATCTCGACGGTCAACACTGAAGCTTTCTTT.

This clonotype was seen a handful of times. The CDR3 DNA follows: TGTGCCAGCAGCGTAGTACCCCTAACCGGGGCCCCGGGTGAAAAACTGTTTTTT. Protein product: CASSVVPLTGAPGEKLFF. The V gene is TRBV9, the J gene TRBJ1-4; weak D call: TRBD1 (5 bases). V gave up 0 bases and J gave up 7 bases, with 22 bases separating them. The germline V gene has CDR1 SGDLS and CDR2 YYNGEE. The CDR3 sequence is 18 residues long.

This clonotype appeared a few times. The rearrangement uses TRBV12-3 or TRBV12-4 and TRBJ1-3; D is ambiguous. The CDR3 has 15 residues. The V end was cut by 3 bases, the J end by 0 bases, with 9 bases between. CDR3 nucleotides: TGTGCCAGCAGTTTCGCCGGACTCTCTGGAAACACCATATATTTT. This translates into CASSFAGLSGNTIYF.

This clonotype was seen only a few times. The rearrangement uses TRBV19 and TRBJ1-2; the D gene is possibly TRBD1 (5 bases). Trimming left V 7 bases short and J 4 bases short, with 13 bases between. This CDR3 is 13 amino acids long. The V gene's germline CDR1 is LNHDA and CDR2 SQIVND (reference sequence). The CDR3 DNA follows: TGTGCCAGTAACTCCAGGGCACTCTATGGCTACACCTTC. Translated, it gives CASNSRALYGYTF.

Ten or more counts support this clonotype. This chain uses TRBV5-1 with TRBJ1-1, with D tentatively TRBD1 (6 bases). CDR1 is SGHRS, CDR2 YFSETQ, per germline. The ends were cut back, 4 bases at V and 0 bases at J, with 16 bases in the middle. CDR3 length: 16 residues. CDR3 residues: CASSGRSGGMNTEAFF. The DNA for the CDR3 is TGCGCCAGCAGCGGCCGGAGCGGGGGCATGAACACTGAAGCTTTCTTT.